This T cell receptor (beta chain) was profiled in a study of blood T cell repertoires in COVID-19. Study at large: Spain, Italy and the United States supplied samples that represented acute and convalescent COVID-19. The analysed material was cDNA or gDNA that came from T cells, B-cell-depleted T cells, or PBMCs.

Under the authors' procedure: Reference gene primer amplification gave estimated nucleated cell counts. Generated by immunoSEQ multiplex PCR, the TCRdb table keeps only in-frame clones and is missing some. The DNA was the basis for D and trimming; V, J and clone size are from that table. The table shows some 87,000 clones, with over 70% occurring only once. The TCR originated in an older man with active or convalescent COVID-19. The sequenced sample consisted of peripheral blood.

CDR3 residues: CASSSNRESTDTQYF. The CDR3 nucleotides are TGTGCCAGCAGTTCTAACAGGGAAAGCACAGATACGCAGTATTTT. J is TRBJ2-3 and V is TRBV28; possibly TRBD1 for D (6 bases). V gave up 4 bases and J gave up 0 bases, with 11 bases separating them. This CDR3 comprises 15 residues. Germline lookup yields CDR1 MDHEN and CDR2 SYDVKM.